This TCR beta chain is drawn from a study of T cell responses to AZD1222 COVID-19 vaccine. Overall study findings and caveats: Recipients of two AZD1222 doses showed rising Spike-specific TCR breadth and depth. Repertoires were collected only later (after the peak T cell response had occurred).

On this clone: Its cognate antigen is unknown.

The protocol was immunoSEQ multiplex PCR, while the TCRdb copy is restricted to in-frame clones and leaves out a portion. The sample comprises roughly 160,000 clones, 85% to 95% of which are singletons, and roughly 1% rests with the top ten. Per the germline V gene, CDR1 is SGHKS and CDR2 is YYEKEE (reference sequence). Deletions cut 3 bases from V and 1 base from J, with 13 bases between. This CDR3 is 15 amino acids long. This sequence was found in an adult in good health. The specimen was peripheral blood, collected on day 0 of AZD1222 vaccination. J is TRBJ1-1 and V is TRBV5-5; D is possibly TRBD1 (5 bases). CDR3 sequence (DNA): TGTGCCAGCAGCTCCCCCGGGGGGGGGAACACTGAAGCTTTCTTT. Protein sequence: CASSSPGGGNTEAFF.